The 32 T cell receptor beta chains below were found in one sample sequenced in a study of cytomegalovirus exposure and HLA in healthy donors. Here immunoSEQ multiplex PCR was the method, and the copy in TCRdb shows in-frame clones only, minus some. The data contain roughly 240,000 clones, around nine tenths of them singletons. The sample taken for sequencing was PBMCs. The source of these receptors is a man younger than 35 in good health and CMV-seronegative.

The CDR3 region has the DNA TGTGCCAGCAGCTCCCGGACGGGGGAGCAGTACTTC. Protein sequence: CASSSRTGEQYF. The chain recombines TRBV11-3 with TRBJ2-7, with D maybe TRBD2 (5 bases). In germline, CDR1 is SGHNT, CDR2 YENEEA. The CDR3 is 12 amino acids. V lost 4 bases and J 7 bases, leaving 11 bases between the germline ends. The full variable domain, with the rest looked up from reference TRBV11-3 and TRBJ2-7, is EAGVVQSPRYKIIEKKQPVAFWCNPISGHNTLYWYLQNLGQGPELLIRYENEEAVDDSQLPKDRFSAERLKGVDSTLKIQPAELGDSAVYLCASSSRTGEQYFGPGTRLTVT.

The chain employs TRBV30 and TRBJ2-2, with no clear D. The CDR3 runs to 13 residues. Per germline, CDR1 GTSNPN and CDR2 SVGIG (reference sequence). V lost 0 bases and J 1 base, leaving 3 bases between the germline ends. The CDR3 DNA sequence: TGTGCCTGGAGTGTTAAGAACACCGGGGAGCTGTTTTTT. Amino acid sequence: CAWSVKNTGELFF.

The rearrangement links TRBV28 to TRBJ1-1, with D unresolved. Looked up from germline, CDR1 is MDHEN and CDR2 is SYDVKM. The CDR3 spans 11 residues. Trimming shortened V by 5 bases and J by 5 bases, and 6 bases separated the two germline ends. As DNA, the CDR3 is TGTGCCAGCAGTGTCTCTACTGAAGCTTTCTTT. It is translated as CASSVSTEAFF.

The chain carries TRBV5-1 and TRBJ2-7; 7 bases are shared with TRBD1. V lost 5 bases and J lost 6; bases outside the gene matches: 8. The CDR3 loop spans 13 amino acids. Germline assignment: CDR1 SGHRS and CDR2 YFSETQ. The CDR3 bases are TGCGCCAGCAGAACAGGGGATTTGTCCGAGCAGTACTTC. Its protein product is CASRTGDLSEQYF.

The V gene is TRBV5-1, the J gene TRBJ2-1; 8 nucleotides align to TRBD1. The CDR3 is 18 amino acids. Germline V lookup: CDR1 SGHRS, CDR2 YFSETQ. J lost 0 bases, V lost 0 bases, and 8 bases had no gene match. The CDR3 nucleotides are TGCGCCAGCAGCTTGGACAGGGGGGCATCATCCTCCTACAATGAGCAGTTCTTC. It yields the protein CASSLDRGASSSYNEQFF.

V gene TRBV27 combines with J gene TRBJ1-1, with D tentatively TRBD1 (5 bases). The CDR3 runs to 14 residues. V was shortened by 6 bases and J by 4 bases, with 15 bases between the two germline ends. CDR1 MNHEY and CDR2 SMNVEV come from the germline V gene (reference sequence). DNA of the CDR3: TGTGCCAGCAGGAACGCAGGGTCGGCCACTGAAGCTTTCTTT. It encodes CASRNAGSATEAFF.

There are a few counts of this clone. The V gene is TRBV5-1, the J gene TRBJ2-2, with TRBD1 identical over 7 bases. CDR3 size: 14 residues. Germline V CDR1 and CDR2: SGHRS, YFSETQ. Unmatched junction bases numbered 2, after V lost 5 bases and J lost 1 base. DNA for the CDR3: TGCGCCAGCAGGAACAGGGGGAACACCGGGGAGCTGTTTTTT. Residues: CASRNRGNTGELFF.

This chain uses TRBV2 with TRBJ1-2; a possible D gene is TRBD1 (6 bases). V lost 5 bases, J lost 4 bases, and 14 bases lay in between. Germline CDR1 reads SNHLY; CDR2 reads FYNNEI. The CDR3 loop spans 14 amino acids. This CDR3 is CASSQEGQLYGYTF. The CDR3, as DNA: TGTGCCAGCAGTCAGGAAGGACAGCTCTATGGCTACACCTTC.

The rearrangement joins TRBV7-2 to TRBJ2-7; no firm D call. The germline V and J ends were trimmed by 2 bases and 2 bases, with 16 bases remaining between them. Germline CDR1 reads SGHTA; CDR2 reads FQGNSA. This CDR3 is 16 amino acids long. The CDR3 DNA reads as TGTGCCAGCAGCTTATCGGTAACAGATCTCCCCTACGAGCAGTACTTC. As protein: CASSLSVTDLPYEQYF.

This clone occurred a few times. The V gene is TRBV4-3, the J gene TRBJ2-2, with D perhaps TRBD2 (6 bases). Deletions cut 8 bases from V and 2 bases from J, with 12 bases between. This CDR3 is 14 amino acids long. Germline loops: CDR1 LGHNA, CDR2 YSLEER. The CDR3 DNA sequence: TGCGCCAGCGCTCCCGGGACTAACACCGGGGAGCTGTTTTTT. This gives the protein CASAPGTNTGELFF.

The rearrangement joins TRBV28 to TRBJ1-2; unclear D gene. CDR3 length equals 14 residues. Germline-derived CDR1 and CDR2 are MDHEN and SYDVKM. The germline V and J ends were trimmed by 5 bases and 0 bases, with 10 bases remaining between them. DNA for the CDR3: TGTGCCAGCAGTCCCTTCGGGGCTAACTATGGCTACACCTTC. Protein product: CASSPFGANYGYTF.

V gene TRBV7-2 combines with J gene TRBJ2-3, with TRBD2 as a possible D gene (5 bases). Germline V lookup: CDR1 SGHTA, CDR2 FQGNSA. The length of the CDR3 is 13 residues. V lost 5 bases and J lost 6, with 12 bases in between. For the CDR3, the DNA is TGTGCCAGCAGCCACGAGACGGGGGATACGCAGTATTTT. It translates to CASSHETGDTQYF.

This clone occurred once. The rearrangement links TRBV6-5 to TRBJ2-2; 7 bases map to TRBD2. Unmatched junction bases numbered 4, after V lost 5 bases and J lost 4 bases. The length of the CDR3 is 14 residues. Germline V gene data show CDR1 as MNHEY and CDR2 as SVGAGI. For the CDR3, the DNA is TGTGCCAGCAGTCTAGCGGTACTCACCGGGGAGCTGTTTTTT. Translated: CASSLAVLTGELFF.

This chain links TRBV27 with TRBJ2-1; 7 bases agree with TRBD2. Germline V CDR1 and CDR2: MNHEY, SMNVEV (reference sequence). V was pared by 5 bases and J by 0 bases, with 13 bases of the junction left unmatched. The length of the CDR3 is 18 residues. CDR3 sequence reads: CASSILSVGGSSYNEQFF. The CDR3 region has the DNA TGTGCCAGCAGTATCCTCAGCGTGGGCGGGAGCTCCTACAATGAGCAGTTCTTC.

The J gene is TRBJ2-5, the V gene TRBV2, with TRBD2 matching 8 bases. The CDR3 consists of 13 residues. Germline V lookup: CDR1 SNHLY, CDR2 FYNNEI. After removal of 6 bases from V and 3 bases from J, the junction contained 3 bases not matched to a gene. Here the CDR3 reads CASSPRGEETQYF. DNA for the CDR3: TGTGCCAGCAGCCCGCGGGGGGAAGAGACCCAGTACTTC.

The chain carries TRBV7-6 and TRBJ2-1; D perhaps matches TRBD1 (5 bases). The ends were cut back, 1 base at V and 4 bases at J, with 14 bases in the middle. The germline V gene has CDR1 SGHVS and CDR2 FNYEAQ. The CDR3 is made up of 16 amino acids. CDR3 bases: TGTGCCAGCAGCTTAGAGGCAGGGTTATTATACAATGAGCAGTTCTTC. Protein sequence: CASSLEAGLLYNEQFF.

This sequence joins TRBV7-9 and TRBJ2-7; 7 positions agree with TRBD2. Germline V gene data show CDR1 as SEHNR and CDR2 as FQNEAQ (reference sequence). This CDR3 contains 16 residues. V shed 5 bases and J 1 base; nucleotides not matched to a gene: 11. In nucleotides, the CDR3 is TGTGCCAGCAGCCCTCCGTCCGGACTAGGTTCCTACGAGCAGTACTTC. This codes for CASSPPSGLGSYEQYF.

This chain joins TRBV2 and TRBJ2-2, with 10 bases that match TRBD1. Germline CDR1 is SNHLY and CDR2 is FYNNEI. The CDR3 is 16 residues long. V gave up 1 base and J gave up 8 bases; unmatched junction bases: 7. CDR3 bases: TGTGCCAGCAGTGAAGATGACAGGGGGCGTCGGGGGGAGCTGTTTTTT. Amino acids: CASSEDDRGRRGELFF.

Written as DNA, the CDR3 is TGTGCCAGTCGGGGCTACTCGGGAGTGAATGAGCAGTTCTTC. Translating it yields CASRGYSGVNEQFF. This chain links TRBV6-1 with TRBJ2-1, with D maybe TRBD2 (6 bases). This CDR3 has 14 residues. Germline V gene lookup returns CDR1 MNHNS and CDR2 SASEGT. The V gene lost 9 bases and the J gene lost 7 bases, with 19 bases spanning the gap.

The chain combines TRBV27 with TRBJ1-4; TRBD1 aligns across 7 bases. Germline V gene sequence: CDR1 MNHEY, CDR2 SMNVEV (reference sequence). The V and J ends lost 4 bases and 7 bases, in that order; junction bases with no gene match: 6. This CDR3 is built from 14 residues. The CDR3 nucleotides read TGTGCCAGCAGTTCGGGACAGCTTGCTGAAAAACTGTTTTTT. Translated: CASSSGQLAEKLFF.

The CDR3 coding sequence is TGTGCCAGCAGCGGGGGGGTATCCACCGGGGAGCTGTTTTTT. It specifies CASSGGVSTGELFF. This rearrangement joins TRBV9 to TRBJ2-2; D might be TRBD2 (6 bases). V lost 3 bases and J 4 bases, leaving 10 bases between the germline ends. This CDR3 spans 14 amino acids. The germline gives CDR1 SGDLS, CDR2 YYNGEE.

On this clone: This specimen includes other DNA sequences encoding the same CDR3. This chain joins TRBV7-2 and TRBJ2-7, with 8 bases lining up with TRBD1. The CDR3 consists of 13 residues. After removal of 2 bases from V and 4 bases from J, the junction contained 1 base not matched to a gene. Germline CDR1 SGHTA, CDR2 FQGNSA. Here the CDR3 reads CASSLTGGYEQYF. CDR3 in DNA: TGTGCCAGCAGCTTAACAGGGGGTTACGAGCAGTACTTC.

The chain employs TRBV5-1 and TRBJ2-3, with 9 bases fitting TRBD2. J was trimmed by 5 bases and V by 3 bases; bases with no gene match: 1. Germline-derived CDR1 and CDR2 are SGHRS and YFSETQ. This CDR3 region has 13 residues. CDR3 DNA sequence: TGCGCCAGCAGCTCACTAGCGGGAGATACGCAGTATTTT. It codes for CASSSLAGDTQYF.

This chain links TRBV30 with TRBJ2-7; 7 bases agree with TRBD2. The J segment lost 7 bases and the V segment lost 0 bases, leaving 3 bases of the junction unmatched. This CDR3 is built from 12 residues. CDR1 is GTSNPN and CDR2 is SVGIG in the germline V gene (reference sequence). DNA of the CDR3: TGTGCCTGGAGTGTACTGGGGGGGGAGCAGTACTTC. Protein: CAWSVLGGEQYF.

This clone has more than one count but fewer than ten. Here the CDR3 DNA reads TGTGCCAGCAGTTTGGGCGGGACTCATCAGCCCCAGCATTTT. Its protein product is CASSLGGTHQPQHF. The chain links TRBV27 to TRBJ1-5; TRBD1 is a possible D gene (5 bases). Germline-derived CDR1 and CDR2 are MNHEY and SMNVEV (reference sequence). This CDR3 has 14 residues. The germline V and J ends were trimmed by 3 bases and 5 bases, with 11 bases remaining between them.

J is TRBJ1-3 and V is TRBV7-2; no definite D call. The CDR3 extends over 16 amino acids. V dropped 5 bases and J dropped 3 bases, with 17 bases sitting between them. The V gene's germline CDR1 is SGHTA and CDR2 FQGNSA. CDR3 in amino acids: CASSPPPRARGNTIYF. CDR3 DNA sequence: TGTGCCAGCAGCCCCCCCCCGCGGGCGCGTGGAAACACCATATATTTT.

The J gene is TRBJ2-2, the V gene TRBV10-3; 9 bases map to TRBD1. The CDR3 consists of 15 residues. The germline V gene has CDR1 ENHRY and CDR2 SYGVKD. J gave up 2 bases and V 8 bases, and 6 bases lay outside the gene matches. CDR3 in DNA: TGTGCCATCGGGAGGACAGGGGACAACACCGGGGAGCTGTTTTTT. This sequence encodes CAIGRTGDNTGELFF.

The chain links TRBV10-3 to TRBJ1-2; the D is unclear. Trimming took off 2 bases at V and 3 bases at J, with 7 bases between the two ends. The CDR3 is made up of 13 amino acids. Germline lookup yields CDR1 ENHRY and CDR2 SYGVKD. The chain's CDR3 is CAISEEGYYGYTF. The CDR3 nucleotides read TGTGCCATCAGTGAGGAGGGTTACTATGGCTACACCTTC.

Comments on this clone: A junction end diverges from the germline sequence, so it may reflect a read error. The rearrangement links TRBV7-9 to TRBJ1-1; D possibly corresponds to TRBD1 (5 bases). The V gene's germline CDR1 is SEHNR and CDR2 FQNEAQ (reference sequence). The CDR3 has 14 residues. The CDR3 DNA sequence: TGTGCCAGCAGCTTAGGCGGGGGGAACCCTGAAGCTTTCTTT. Its translation is CASSLGGGNPEAFF.

This clone was recorded once. This chain connects TRBV29-1 to TRBJ2-3; TRBD2 agrees at 7 bases. The CDR3 is 15 residues long. Germline CDR1 and CDR2: SQVTM and ANQGSEA. The V gene end was trimmed by 2 bases and the J gene end by 2 bases; junction bases not matched to a gene: 7. The chain's CDR3 is CSVETSSGYTDTQYF. The CDR3 region has the DNA TGCAGCGTTGAAACCTCTAGCGGCTACACAGATACGCAGTATTTT.

This sequence joins TRBV10-1 and TRBJ1-1; the D gene is possibly TRBD1 (5 bases). V was pared by 6 bases and J by 7 bases, with 18 bases between. The germline V gene has CDR1 WNHNN and CDR2 SYGVQD (reference sequence). The CDR3 has 14 amino acids. The CDR3 DNA reads as TGCGCCAGCAGCCTTGACAGCCGAACAGGTGAAGCTTTCTTT. It encodes CASSLDSRTGEAFF.

The chain joins TRBV4-3 to TRBJ2-7, with D perhaps matching TRBD2 (6 bases). V lost 1 base to trimming and J lost 0 bases, with 13 bases between them. This CDR3 contains 16 residues. Germline V gives CDR1 LGHNA, CDR2 YSLEER. CDR3 coding DNA: TGCGCCAGCAGCCAAGCATGGGGGGTCCCCTCCTACGAGCAGTACTTC. It encodes CASSQAWGVPSYEQYF.